This T cell receptor (beta chain) originates from a study of identical twins. The germline V gene has CDR1 SQVTM and CDR2 ANQGSEA. The CDR3 consists of 16 residues. Trimming removed 3 bases at V and 0 bases at J, with 15 bases between. Each CDR3 protein gets one entry after TCRdb re-called the 5' RACE reads with MiXCR. The table has under 800,000 distinct CDR3 sequences, approximately 21% seen once; the top ten hold around 4.5%. This sample was also put to use in a study of T cells expressing NK-cell markers.

Material: PBMCs. The chain combines TRBV29-1 with TRBJ2-1, with D possibly being TRBD2 (6 bases). This TCR was recovered from a woman aged 18-29 years in good health. In nucleotides, the CDR3 is TGCAGCGTTGATCGGCTAGCGACTAGCTCCTACAATGAGCAGTTCTTC. Its translation: CSVDRLATSSYNEQFF.